The present TCR beta chain was sequenced within a study of cytomegalovirus exposure and HLA in healthy donors (dated by TCRdb to about 2017). Regarding the research as a whole: According to a later analysis, one platform produced both the roughly 120 validation repertoires and the 670 or so repertoires of the first cohort. The study was designed to test whether signatures of past pathogen exposure could be identified by cataloging public T cell receptors. In addition to the first cohort of 666 subjects, a separate validation cohort of approximately 130 different subjects was used. High-throughput TCR immunosequencing, statistical association of individual TCRs with disease status, and machine learning were combined to predict cytomegalovirus infection status. Study-level results and caveats: A few of the identified cytomegalovirus-associated TCR beta chains were confirmed in vitro to be specific for cytomegalovirus antigens. In the study, some 180 TCR beta chains were listed as associated with cytomegalovirus. The classifier was reported to diagnose cytomegalovirus status with high specificity and sensitivity in both the original and validation cohorts. It was suggested by the authors that the approach could potentially be generalized to other disease states and immunological phenotypes. The validation cohort had no HLA typing available for a later analysis, so co-occurrence within that cohort was assessed over all 120 or so repertoires. Most TCR sequences were observed very rarely across donors, whereas some public TCRs were present in many individuals. Of the cluster scores, 85% to 95% were above 0 in a later analysis, which found that TCRs clustered in the first cohort also tended to co-occur in the 120 validation repertoires.

The donors belonged to the validation cohort of 90 to 150 subjects, which was separate from the approximately 700-subject first cohort. As to this clone: Its antigen is currently not known. Base quality data are lacking; no much larger clone is found one base away.

The library was generated by the immunoSEQ multiplex PCR assay. The authors processed their data as follows. A statistical classification framework was built to diagnose cytomegalovirus status from the catalog of TCR beta chain sequences. TCRdb holds this immuneACCESS table with in-frame rearrangements only. Some clones are missing; in checked studies, unresolved V genes explain under half, and the rest has no known cause. The DNA was the basis for D and trimming; V, J and clone size are from that table. For this sample there are about 130,000 clones; roughly 95% appear just once. About 1.7% of the sample is in the top ten clones. Measured from the cysteine to the phenylalanine, the CDR3 is 15 residues long. Kept here is only the CDR3 DNA, which spans 45 bases and is read in frame from base 1. The CDR1 and CDR2 encoded by the germline V gene are SGHTA and FQGNSA. Ends trimmed: V by 2 bases, J by 6 bases; bases unmatched to a gene: 7.

Sequenced material: PBMCs. The rearrangement combines TRBV7-2 with TRBJ2-1, with TRBD2 matching 7 junction bases. The TCR sequence derives from a man between 18 and 35 years old in good health and CMV-seronegative. The CDR3 protein: CASSLKPSGFNEQFF. At the DNA level, the sequence is TGTGCCAGCAGCTTAAAGCCTAGCGGATTCAATGAGCAGTTCTTC.